This TCR beta chain is drawn from a study of beta chain features in type 1 diabetes. Study conclusions and caveats: PCR might preferentially amplify shorter templates, equally in patients and controls. Type 1 diabetes patients showed a moderate but significant shortening of TCRB CDR3s in all four CD4+ subsets.

Note on this clone: Its antigen is unidentified.

As every portion of the isolated RNA was reverse transcribed, the sequencing read expressed TCRB transcripts. Profiled with immunoSEQ multiplex PCR; TCRdb holds only in-frame clones, not every one. Here the sample spans just over 150,000 clones, over 8.5% being singletons. The V segment lost 4 bases and the J segment 0 bases; nucleotides outside the gene matches: 2. Germline V gene sequence: CDR1 LGHNA, CDR2 YSLEER. The CDR3 consists of 15 residues. This TCR was sampled from a man aged 18 to 29 in good health. Specimen: central memory CD4+ T cells from blood. This chain links TRBV4-3 with TRBJ2-1; TRBD2 matches at 8 bases. The CDR3 DNA follows: TGCGCCAGCAGCCCTGCGGGGGGCTCCTACAATGAGCAGTTCTTC. This gives the protein CASSPAGGSYNEQFF.